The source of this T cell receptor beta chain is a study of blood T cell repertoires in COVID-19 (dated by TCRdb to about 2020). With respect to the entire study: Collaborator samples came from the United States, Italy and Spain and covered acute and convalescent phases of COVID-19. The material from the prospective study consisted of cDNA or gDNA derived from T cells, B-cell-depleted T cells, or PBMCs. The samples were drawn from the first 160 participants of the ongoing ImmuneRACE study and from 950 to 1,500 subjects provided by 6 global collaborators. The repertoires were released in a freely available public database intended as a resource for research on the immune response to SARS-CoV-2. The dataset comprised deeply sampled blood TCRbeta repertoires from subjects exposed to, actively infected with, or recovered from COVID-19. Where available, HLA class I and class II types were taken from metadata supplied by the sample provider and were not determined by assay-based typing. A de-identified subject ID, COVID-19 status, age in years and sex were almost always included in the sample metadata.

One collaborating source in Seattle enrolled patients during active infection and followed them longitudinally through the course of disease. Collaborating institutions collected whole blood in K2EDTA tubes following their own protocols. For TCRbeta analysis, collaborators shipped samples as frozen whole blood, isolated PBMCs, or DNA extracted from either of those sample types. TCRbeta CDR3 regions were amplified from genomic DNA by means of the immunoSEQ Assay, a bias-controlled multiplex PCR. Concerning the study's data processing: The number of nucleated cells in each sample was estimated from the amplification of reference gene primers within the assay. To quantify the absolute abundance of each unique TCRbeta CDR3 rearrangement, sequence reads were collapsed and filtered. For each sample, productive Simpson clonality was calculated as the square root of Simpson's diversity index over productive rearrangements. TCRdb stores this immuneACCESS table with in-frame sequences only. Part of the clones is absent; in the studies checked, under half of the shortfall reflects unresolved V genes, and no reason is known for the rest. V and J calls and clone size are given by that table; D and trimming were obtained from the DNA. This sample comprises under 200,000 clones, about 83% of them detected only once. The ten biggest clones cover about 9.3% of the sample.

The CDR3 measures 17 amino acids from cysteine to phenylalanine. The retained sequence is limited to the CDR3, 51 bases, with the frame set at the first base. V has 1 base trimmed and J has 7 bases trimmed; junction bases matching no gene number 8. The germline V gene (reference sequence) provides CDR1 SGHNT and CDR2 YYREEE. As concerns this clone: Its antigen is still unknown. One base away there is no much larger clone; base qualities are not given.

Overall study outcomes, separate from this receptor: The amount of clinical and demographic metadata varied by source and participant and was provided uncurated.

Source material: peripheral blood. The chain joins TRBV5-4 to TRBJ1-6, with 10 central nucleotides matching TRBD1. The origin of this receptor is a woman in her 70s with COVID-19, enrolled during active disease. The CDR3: CASSLTTGGAGNSPLHF. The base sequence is TGTGCCAGCAGCTTGACGACAGGGGGCGCGGGGAATTCACCCCTCCACTTT.